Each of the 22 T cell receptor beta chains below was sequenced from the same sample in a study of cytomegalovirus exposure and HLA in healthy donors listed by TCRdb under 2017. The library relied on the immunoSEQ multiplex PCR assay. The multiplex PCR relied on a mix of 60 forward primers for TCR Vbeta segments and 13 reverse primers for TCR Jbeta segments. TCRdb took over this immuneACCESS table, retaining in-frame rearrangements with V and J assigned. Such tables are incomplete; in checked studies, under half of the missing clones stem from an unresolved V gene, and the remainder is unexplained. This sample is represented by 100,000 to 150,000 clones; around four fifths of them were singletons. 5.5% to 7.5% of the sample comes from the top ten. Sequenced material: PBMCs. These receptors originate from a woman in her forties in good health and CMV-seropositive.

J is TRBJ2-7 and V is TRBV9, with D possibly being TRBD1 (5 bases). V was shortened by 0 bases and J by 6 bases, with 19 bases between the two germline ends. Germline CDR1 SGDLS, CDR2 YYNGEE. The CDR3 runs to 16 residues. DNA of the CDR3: TGTGCCAGCAGCGTAGGATGGCAGGGAAGTCGTAGCGAGCAGTACTTC. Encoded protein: CASSVGWQGSRSEQYF.

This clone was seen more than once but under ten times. Here the CDR3 reads CASSVVAGNYGYTF. The DNA of the CDR3 is TGTGCCAGCAGCGTAGTCGCAGGAAACTATGGCTACACCTTC. This chain links TRBV9 with TRBJ1-2; D remains unclear. This CDR3 contains 14 residues. Trimming shortened V by 0 bases and J by 2 bases, and 8 bases separated the two germline ends. Looked up from germline, CDR1 is SGDLS and CDR2 is YYNGEE. The variable domain in full, with the rest retrieved from reference TRBV9 and TRBJ1-2, is DSGVTQTPKHLITATGQRVTLRCSPRSGDLSVYWYQQSLDQGLQFLIQYYNGEERAKGNILERFSAQQFPDLHSELNLSSLELGDSALYFCASSVVAGNYGYTFGSGTRLTVV.

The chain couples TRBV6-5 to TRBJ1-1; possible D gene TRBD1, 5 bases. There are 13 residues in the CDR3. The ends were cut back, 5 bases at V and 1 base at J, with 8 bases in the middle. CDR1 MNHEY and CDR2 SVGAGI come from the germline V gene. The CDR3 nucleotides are TGTGCCAGCAGTCGTGGACAGAACACTGAAGCTTTCTTT. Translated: CASSRGQNTEAFF.

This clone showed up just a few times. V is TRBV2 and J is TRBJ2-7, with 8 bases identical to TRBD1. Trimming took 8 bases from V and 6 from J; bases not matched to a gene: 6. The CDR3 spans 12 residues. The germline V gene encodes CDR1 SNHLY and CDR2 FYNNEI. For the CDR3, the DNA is TGTGCCAGCGGGAAGACAGGGGTCGAGCAGTACTTC. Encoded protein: CASGKTGVEQYF.

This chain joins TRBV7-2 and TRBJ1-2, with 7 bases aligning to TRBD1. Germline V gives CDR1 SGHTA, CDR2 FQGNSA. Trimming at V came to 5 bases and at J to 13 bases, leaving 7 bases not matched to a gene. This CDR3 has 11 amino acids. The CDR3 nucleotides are TGTGCCAGCAGCCGGACAGGCGCTTTCACCTTC. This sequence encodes CASSRTGAFTF.

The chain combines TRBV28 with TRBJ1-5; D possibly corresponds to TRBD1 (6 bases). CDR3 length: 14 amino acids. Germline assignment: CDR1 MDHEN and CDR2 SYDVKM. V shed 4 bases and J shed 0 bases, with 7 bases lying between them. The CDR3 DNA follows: TGTGCCAGCAGTTCGACAGGTAGCAATCAGCCCCAGCATTTT. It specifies CASSSTGSNQPQHF.

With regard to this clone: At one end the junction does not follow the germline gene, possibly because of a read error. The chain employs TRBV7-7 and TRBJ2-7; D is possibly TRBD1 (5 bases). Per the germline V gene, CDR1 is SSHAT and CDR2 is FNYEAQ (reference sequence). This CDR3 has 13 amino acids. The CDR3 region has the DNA TGTGCTAGCAGCCCTGACAGAAACTACGAGCAGTACTTC. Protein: CASSPDRNYEQYF.

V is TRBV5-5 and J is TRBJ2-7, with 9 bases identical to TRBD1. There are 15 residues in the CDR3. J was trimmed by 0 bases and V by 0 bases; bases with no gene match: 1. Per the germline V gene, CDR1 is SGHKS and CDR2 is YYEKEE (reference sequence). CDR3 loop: CASSLGQGDSYEQYF. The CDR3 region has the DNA TGTGCCAGCAGCTTGGGACAGGGGGACTCCTACGAGCAGTACTTC.

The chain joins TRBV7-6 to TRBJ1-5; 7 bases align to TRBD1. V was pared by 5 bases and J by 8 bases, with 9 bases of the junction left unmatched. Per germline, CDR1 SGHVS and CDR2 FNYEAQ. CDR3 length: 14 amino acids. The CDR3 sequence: CASSPQGGEEPQHF. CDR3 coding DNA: TGTGCCAGCAGCCCTCAGGGGGGCGAGGAGCCCCAGCATTTT.

DNA for the CDR3: TGTGCCAGCAGCCCTGGACAGGGGGTCGGCGTTAATGAAAAACTGTTTTTT. This gives the protein CASSPGQGVGVNEKLFF. The chain uses TRBV7-9 and TRBJ1-4; 10 positions match TRBD1. Germline CDR1 is SEHNR and CDR2 is FQNEAQ (reference sequence). The CDR3 spans 17 residues. V was pared by 5 bases and J by 4 bases, with 10 bases of the junction left unmatched.

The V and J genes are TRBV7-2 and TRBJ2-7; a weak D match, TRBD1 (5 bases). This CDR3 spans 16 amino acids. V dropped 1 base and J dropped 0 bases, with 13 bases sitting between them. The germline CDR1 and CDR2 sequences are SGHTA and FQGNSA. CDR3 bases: TGTGCCAGCAGCTTAGGTGGGGCAGGGTACTCCTACGAGCAGTACTTC. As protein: CASSLGGAGYSYEQYF.

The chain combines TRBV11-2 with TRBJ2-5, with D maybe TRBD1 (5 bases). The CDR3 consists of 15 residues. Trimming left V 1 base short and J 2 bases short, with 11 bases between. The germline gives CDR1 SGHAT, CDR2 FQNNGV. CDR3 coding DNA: TGTGCCAGCAGCTTAGCTGACAGCGCTCAAGAGACCCAGTACTTC. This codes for CASSLADSAQETQYF.

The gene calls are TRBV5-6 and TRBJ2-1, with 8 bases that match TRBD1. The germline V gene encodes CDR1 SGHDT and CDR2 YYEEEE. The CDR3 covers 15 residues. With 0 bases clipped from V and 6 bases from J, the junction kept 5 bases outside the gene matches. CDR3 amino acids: CASSLVDRDSNEQFF. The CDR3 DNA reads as TGTGCCAGCAGCTTGGTGGACAGGGACTCCAATGAGCAGTTCTTC.

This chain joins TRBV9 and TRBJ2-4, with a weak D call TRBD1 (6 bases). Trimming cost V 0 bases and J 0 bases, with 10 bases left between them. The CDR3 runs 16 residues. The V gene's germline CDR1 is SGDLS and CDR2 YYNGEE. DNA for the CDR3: TGTGCCAGCAGCGTAGGGTCAGGGGTAGCCAAAAACATTCAGTACTTC. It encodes CASSVGSGVAKNIQYF.

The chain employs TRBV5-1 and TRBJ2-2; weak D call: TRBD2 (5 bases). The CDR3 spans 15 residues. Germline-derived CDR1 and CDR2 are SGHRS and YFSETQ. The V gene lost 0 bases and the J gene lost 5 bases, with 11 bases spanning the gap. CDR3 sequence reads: CASSLEVGVTGELFF. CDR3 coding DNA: TGCGCCAGCAGCTTGGAGGTGGGAGTAACCGGGGAGCTGTTTTTT.

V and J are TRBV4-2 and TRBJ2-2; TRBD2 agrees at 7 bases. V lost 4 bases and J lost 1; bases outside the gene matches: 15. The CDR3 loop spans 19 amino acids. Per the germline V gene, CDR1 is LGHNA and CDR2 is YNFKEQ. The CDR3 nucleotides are TGTGCCAGCAGCCCCTGGTCGAGTAGCGGGCCTCAGAACACCGGGGAGCTGTTTTTT. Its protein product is CASSPWSSSGPQNTGELFF.

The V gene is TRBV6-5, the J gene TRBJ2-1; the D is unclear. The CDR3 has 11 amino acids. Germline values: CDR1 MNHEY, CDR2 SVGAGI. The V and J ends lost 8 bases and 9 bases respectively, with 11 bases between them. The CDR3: CASSYPGEQFF. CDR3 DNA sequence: TGTGCCAGCTCCTATCCGGGTGAGCAGTTCTTC.

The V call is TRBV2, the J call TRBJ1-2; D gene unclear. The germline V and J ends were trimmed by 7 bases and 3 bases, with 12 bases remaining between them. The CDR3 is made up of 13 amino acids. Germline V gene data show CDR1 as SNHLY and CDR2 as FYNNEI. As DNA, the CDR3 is TGTGCCAGCATGGTGAGGGAGGACTATGGCTACACCTTC. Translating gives CASMVREDYGYTF.

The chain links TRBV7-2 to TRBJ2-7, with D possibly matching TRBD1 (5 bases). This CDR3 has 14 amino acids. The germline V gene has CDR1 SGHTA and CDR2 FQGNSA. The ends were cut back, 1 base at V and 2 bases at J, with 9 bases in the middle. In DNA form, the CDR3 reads TGTGCCAGCAGCTTAGAACAGGCCGCCTACGAGCAGTACTTC. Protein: CASSLEQAAYEQYF. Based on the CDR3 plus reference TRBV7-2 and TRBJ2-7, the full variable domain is GAGVSQSPSNKVTEKGKDVELRCDPISGHTALYWYRQSLGQGLEFLIYFQGNSAPDKSGLPSDRFSAERTGGSVSTLTIQRTQQEDSAVYLCASSLEQAAYEQYFGPGTRLTVT.

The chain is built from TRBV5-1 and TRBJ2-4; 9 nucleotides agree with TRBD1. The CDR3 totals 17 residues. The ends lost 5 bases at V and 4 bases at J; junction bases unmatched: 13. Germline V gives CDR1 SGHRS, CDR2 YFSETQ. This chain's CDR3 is CASRPTGGEALKNIQYF. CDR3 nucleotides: TGCGCCAGCAGACCAACAGGGGGCGAGGCCCTTAAAAACATTCAGTACTTC.

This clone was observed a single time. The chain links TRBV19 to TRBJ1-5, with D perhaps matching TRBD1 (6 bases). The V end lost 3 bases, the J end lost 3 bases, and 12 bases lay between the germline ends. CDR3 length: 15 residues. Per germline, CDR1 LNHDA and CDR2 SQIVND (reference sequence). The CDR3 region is CASSMMDSYNQPQHF. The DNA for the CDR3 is TGTGCCAGTAGTATGATGGACAGTTACAATCAGCCCCAGCATTTT.

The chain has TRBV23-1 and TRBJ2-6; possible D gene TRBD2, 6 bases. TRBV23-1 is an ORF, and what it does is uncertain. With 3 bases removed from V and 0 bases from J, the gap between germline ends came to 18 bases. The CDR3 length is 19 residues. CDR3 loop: CASSHGGAVLSSGANVLTF. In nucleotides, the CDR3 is TGCGCCAGCAGTCACGGCGGGGCCGTCCTTTCCTCTGGGGCCAACGTCCTGACTTTC.